One and the same sample provided the 2 T cell receptor beta chains below, sequenced in a study of Graves' ophthalmopathy and Graves' hyperthyroidism. Amplified TCR beta CDR3 regions were obtained using RNA transcripts as template. First-round RT-PCR with HTBI primers preceded a second-round multiplex PCR. A single record per CDR3 protein comes from TCRdb applying MiXCR to the multiplex PCR reads. The table lists over 450,000 distinct CDR3 sequences, roughly an eighth of them singletons. Sequenced input: blood. The receptor set was obtained from a woman aged 25 to 39 with Graves' ophthalmopathy.

This clonotype appeared a few times. This chain uses TRBV4-1 with TRBJ1-6; weak D call: TRBD1 (6 bases). From germline, CDR1 is MGHRA and CDR2 YSYEKL. V was trimmed by 0 bases and J by 0 bases, leaving 12 bases between them. The CDR3 runs 18 residues. CDR3 sequence reads: CASSQDYSGASYNSPLHF. CDR3 coding DNA: TGCGCCAGCAGCCAAGATTACTCAGGGGCCTCCTATAATTCACCCCTCCACTTT.

Only a few counts were recorded for this clonotype. The chain carries TRBV11-2 and TRBJ2-3; TRBD1 might be the D (6 bases). Deletions cut 1 base from V and 3 bases from J, with 11 bases between. The CDR3 extends over 15 amino acids. Germline CDR1 and CDR2: SGHAT and FQNNGV. This CDR3 is CASSLVYRATDTQYF. The CDR3 coding sequence is TGTGCCAGCAGCTTAGTTTACAGGGCTACAGATACGCAGTATTTT.